This paragraph covers one TCR beta chain sequence. In germline, CDR1 is SGHRS, CDR2 YFSETQ. Trimming took 4 bases from V and 5 from J, leaving 12 bases between them. The CDR3 totals 14 residues. The source of the sample is a study of blood T cell repertoires in COVID-19. Across the whole study: Both acute and convalescent COVID-19 samples were obtained from the United States, Italy and Spain. Nucleic acid was either cDNA or gDNA, and it came from T cells, B-cell-depleted T cells, or PBMCs.

In the original analysis: Amplified reference gene primers provided the basis for estimating nucleated cell counts. The method was immunoSEQ multiplex PCR; TCRdb's version includes in-frame clones alone and lacks a portion of them. V, J and clone size were drawn from that table, and D and trimming were deduced from the DNA. The table lists roughly 40,000 clones, about 85% of them singletons. This chain joins TRBV5-1 and TRBJ1-4; D is perhaps TRBD1 (6 bases). This receptor was identified in a human donor in a cohort sampled during active COVID-19. The sample consisted of peripheral blood. DNA for the CDR3: TGCGCCAGCAGCGTTACAGGGAACAATGAAAAACTGTTTTTT. Protein product: CASSVTGNNEKLFF. The variable domain in full, with the rest retrieved from reference TRBV5-1 and TRBJ1-4, is KAGVTQTPRYLIKTRGQQVTLSCSPISGHRSVSWYQQTPGQGLQFLFEYFSETQRNKGNFPGRFSGRQFSNSRSEMNVSTLELGDSALYLCASSVTGNNEKLFFGSGTQLSVL.